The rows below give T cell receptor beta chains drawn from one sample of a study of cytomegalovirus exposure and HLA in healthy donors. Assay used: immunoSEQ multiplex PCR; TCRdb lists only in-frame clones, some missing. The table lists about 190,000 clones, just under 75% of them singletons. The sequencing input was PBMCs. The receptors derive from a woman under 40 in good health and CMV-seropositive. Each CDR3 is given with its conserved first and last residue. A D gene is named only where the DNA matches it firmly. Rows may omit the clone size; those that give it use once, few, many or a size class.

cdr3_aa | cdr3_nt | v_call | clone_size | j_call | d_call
CASSLGGSGNEQFF | TGTGCCAGCAGCTTAGGCGGGAGTGGAAATGAGCAGTTCTTC | TRBV7-9 | few | TRBJ2-1 | TRBD2
CASSKIAGDYNEQFF | TGTGCCAGCAGCAAAATAGCGGGAGACTACAATGAGCAGTTCTTC | TRBV5-4 | NA | TRBJ2-1 | TRBD2
CASTHRGGGNYGYTF | TGTGCCAGCACTCACCGGGGGGGCGGTAACTATGGCTACACCTTC | TRBV2 | NA | TRBJ1-2 | NA
CASTLNSPQFF | TGTGCCAGCACCCTAAACAGCCCACAGTTCTTC | TRBV5-8 | NA | TRBJ2-1 | NA
CASKTGLREKLFF | TGCGCCAGCAAGACAGGGCTGAGAGAAAAACTGTTTTTT | TRBV4-1 | NA | TRBJ1-4 | TRBD1
CASSLRATLSEEYF | TGTGCCAGCAGTCTCAGGGCCACCCTGTCCGAGGAGTACTTC | TRBV6-5 | NA | TRBJ2-7 | NA
CASTPTGTSYGYTF | TGCGCCAGCACCCCCACAGGGACAAGCTATGGCTACACCTTC | TRBV23-1 | NA | TRBJ1-2 | NA
CATPRDTQYF | TGTGCCACCCCTCGGGATACGCAGTATTTT | TRBV11-3 | NA | TRBJ2-3 | NA
CASSIGDRTATNYGYTF | TGTGCCAGTAGTATAGGGGATAGGACAGCGACTAACTATGGCTACACCTTC | TRBV19 | NA | TRBJ1-2 | NA
CASSLALGRRGDEQYF | TGTGCCAGCAGCTTAGCTTTGGGGCGGCGGGGAGATGAGCAGTACTTC | TRBV7-2 | NA | TRBJ2-7 | NA
CASSLLSSNQPQHF | TGTGCCAGCAGCTTACTCAGTAGCAATCAGCCCCAGCATTTT | TRBV7-9 | NA | TRBJ1-5 | NA
CASSPRLGVGNQPQHF | TGTGCCAGCAGTCCGAGACTCGGGGTGGGCAATCAGCCCCAGCATTTT | TRBV7-8 | NA | TRBJ1-5 | NA
CASRKDRETGELFF | TGTGCCAGCAGAAAGGACAGGGAGACCGGGGAGCTGTTTTTT | TRBV28 | NA | TRBJ2-2 | TRBD1
CASSLMTRGWVADYNEQFF | TGTGCCAGCAGCTTAATGACTCGGGGATGGGTAGCGGACTACAATGAGCAGTTCTTC | TRBV7-8 | NA | TRBJ2-1 | NA
CASSLGGGWESAYEQYF | TGTGCCAGCAGTTTAGGGGGGGGGTGGGAATCGGCCTACGAGCAGTACTTC | TRBV27 | NA | TRBJ2-7 | TRBD2
CASSPGLNSYEQYF | TGTGCCAGCAGCCCCGGACTGAACTCCTACGAGCAGTACTTC | TRBV7-9 | NA | TRBJ2-7 | NA
CASSPISSSHEQYF | TGTGCCAGCAGTCCCATCTCTAGCTCCCACGAGCAGTACTTC | TRBV6-1 | NA | TRBJ2-7 | NA
CASSSSGSANTGELFF | TGTGCCAGCAGTTCTAGCGGGAGTGCGAACACCGGGGAGCTGTTTTTT | TRBV7-7 | NA | TRBJ2-2 | TRBD2
CASSDGLAGVSYEQYF | TGTGCCAGCAGTGACGGACTAGCGGGGGTCTCCTACGAGCAGTACTTC | TRBV6-1 | NA | TRBJ2-7 | TRBD2
CASRQLAGGFSYEQYF | TGTGCCAGCAGGCAACTAGCGGGAGGTTTCTCCTACGAGCAGTACTTC | TRBV7-9 | NA | TRBJ2-7 | TRBD2
CASSLAGADYGYTF | TGTGCCAGCAGTTTAGCGGGCGCGGACTATGGCTACACCTTC | TRBV28 | once | TRBJ1-2 | NA
CASSERGSSEQYF | TGTGCCAGCAGTGAACGCGGAAGTTCCGAGCAGTACTTC | TRBV6-1 | few | TRBJ2-7 | NA
CASRREVNTEAFF | TGTGCCAGCAGGAGGGAAGTGAACACTGAAGCTTTCTTT | TRBV6-1 | NA | TRBJ1-1 | NA
CASSEAPPQGGNIQYF | TGTGCCAGCAGTGAAGCGCCCCCACAGGGGGGGAACATTCAGTACTTC | TRBV2 | NA | TRBJ2-4 | NA
CASSVRGDPGSTGEQYF | TGTGCCAGCAGCGTACGAGGCGACCCTGGGTCTACGGGAGAGCAGTACTTC | TRBV9 | NA | TRBJ2-7 | NA
CASSLWRASGNTIYF | TGTGCCAGCAGCTTGTGGCGGGCCTCTGGAAACACCATATATTTT | TRBV5-6 | NA | TRBJ1-3 | NA
CASSSDRVSPLHF | TGTGCCAGCAGTTCGGACAGGGTGTCACCCCTCCACTTT | TRBV28 | NA | TRBJ1-6 | TRBD1
CASSDRGWSEQFF | TGTGCCAGCAGTGACCGGGGATGGAGTGAGCAGTTCTTC | TRBV6-4 | NA | TRBJ2-1 | NA
CASSPLPTGTDVNEQYF | TGTGCCAGCAGTCCCCTTCCAACAGGAACTGATGTCAACGAGCAGTACTTC | TRBV27 | NA | TRBJ2-7 | NA
CASSDGPTSGKRYNEQFF | TGTGCCAGCAGTGATGGCCCGACTAGCGGCAAACGATACAATGAGCAGTTCTTC | TRBV2 | NA | TRBJ2-1 | TRBD2
CSVSPGDMNTEAFF | TGCAGCGTCAGCCCCGGGGACATGAACACTGAAGCTTTCTTT | TRBV29-1 | once | TRBJ1-1 | NA
CASSTKTVNEQYF | TGTGCCAGTAGTACGAAGACAGTGAACGAGCAGTACTTC | TRBV19 | NA | TRBJ2-7 | NA
CASRKGQGNTEAFF | TGTGCCAGCAGAAAGGGACAGGGAAACACTGAAGCTTTCTTT | TRBV11-2 | NA | TRBJ1-1 | TRBD1
CASSPTGSNYEQYF | TGTGCCAGCTCCCCTACAGGGTCTAACTACGAGCAGTACTTC | TRBV18 | NA | TRBJ2-7 | NA
CASSEATGGEEQYF | TGTGCCAGCAGTGAAGCTACCGGGGGGGAAGAGCAGTACTTC | TRBV6-1 | NA | TRBJ2-5 | TRBD2
CASSMTGNTEAFF | TGTGCCAGCAGCATGACAGGGAACACTGAAGCTTTCTTT | TRBV5-6 | NA | TRBJ1-1 | NA
CAISDSGTGAYEQYF | TGTGCCATCAGTGATTCCGGGACAGGGGCCTACGAGCAGTACTTC | TRBV10-3 | NA | TRBJ2-7 | TRBD1
CASKKKTGGYEQYF | TGTGCCAGTAAAAAAAAGACAGGGGGCTACGAGCAGTACTTC | TRBV19 | NA | TRBJ2-7 | TRBD1
CASSIGLNTGELFF | TGTGCCAGTAGTATAGGTCTGAACACCGGGGAGCTGTTTTTT | TRBV19 | NA | TRBJ2-2 | NA
CASSQDKLSYNEQFF | TGTGCCAGCAGCCAAGACAAGCTTTCCTACAATGAGCAGTTCTTC | TRBV4-2 | NA | TRBJ2-1 | NA
CASSPRSRAVSNQPQHF | TGTGCCAGTAGTCCCCGAAGCAGGGCCGTGAGCAATCAGCCCCAGCATTTT | TRBV19 | NA | TRBJ1-5 | NA
CASKTRGDHGTGELFF | TGCGCCAGCAAGACCAGGGGAGACCACGGCACCGGGGAGCTGTTTTTT | TRBV5-1 | NA | TRBJ2-2 | NA
CASSTPGTGGNGYTF | TGTGCCAGCAGCACTCCCGGGACGGGGGGGAATGGCTACACCTTC | TRBV7-6 | NA | TRBJ1-2 | NA
CASNRDRGRNYGYTF | TGTGCCAGTAACAGAGACAGGGGGAGAAACTATGGCTACACCTTC | TRBV19 | NA | TRBJ1-2 | TRBD1
CASTSTTGFRADTQYF | TGTGCCAGCACCTCTACGACAGGGTTCCGGGCAGATACGCAGTATTTT | TRBV28 | NA | TRBJ2-3 | TRBD1
CASSLRVSLAGSYEQYF | TGTGCCAGCAGCTTAAGAGTCAGCTTAGCGGGATCCTACGAGCAGTACTTC | TRBV7-8 | few | TRBJ2-7 | TRBD2
CASGWGVGGRDTQYF | TGTGCCAGCGGCTGGGGGGTGGGAGGCCGGGATACGCAGTATTTT | TRBV5-4 | few | TRBJ2-3 | NA
CASSMEGSIGETQYF | TGTGCCAGTAGTATGGAGGGTTCGATTGGAGAGACCCAGTACTTC | TRBV19 | NA | TRBJ2-5 | NA
CASSYGGEGIEQYF | TGTGCCAGCAGTTACGGGGGGGAAGGGATCGAGCAGTACTTC | TRBV27 | NA | TRBJ2-7 | TRBD2
CASSLVWGKGTDTQYF | TGCGCCAGCAGCTTGGTTTGGGGCAAGGGCACAGATACGCAGTATTTT | TRBV5-1 | once | TRBJ2-3 | NA
CALRGGPRYEQYF | TGTGCCCTCCGAGGCGGGCCGAGGTACGAGCAGTACTTC | TRBV28 | NA | TRBJ2-7 | NA